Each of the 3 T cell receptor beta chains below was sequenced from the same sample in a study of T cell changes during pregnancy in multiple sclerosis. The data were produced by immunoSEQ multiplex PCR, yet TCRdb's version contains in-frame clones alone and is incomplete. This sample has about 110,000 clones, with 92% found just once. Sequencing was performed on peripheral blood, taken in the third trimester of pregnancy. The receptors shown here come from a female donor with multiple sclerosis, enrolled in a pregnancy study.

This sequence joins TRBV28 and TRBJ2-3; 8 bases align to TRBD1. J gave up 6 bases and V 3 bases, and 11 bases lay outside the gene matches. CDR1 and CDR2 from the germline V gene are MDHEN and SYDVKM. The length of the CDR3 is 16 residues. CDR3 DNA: TGTGCCAGCAGTTTCTCTGGACAGGGCATAGGTGATACGCAGTATTTT. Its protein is CASSFSGQGIGDTQYF.

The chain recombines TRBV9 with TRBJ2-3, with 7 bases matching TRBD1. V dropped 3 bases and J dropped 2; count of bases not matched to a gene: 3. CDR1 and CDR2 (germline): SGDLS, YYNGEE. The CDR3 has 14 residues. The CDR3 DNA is TGTGCCAGCAGCGAAGGGACAGTCACAGATACGCAGTATTTT. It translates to CASSEGTVTDTQYF.

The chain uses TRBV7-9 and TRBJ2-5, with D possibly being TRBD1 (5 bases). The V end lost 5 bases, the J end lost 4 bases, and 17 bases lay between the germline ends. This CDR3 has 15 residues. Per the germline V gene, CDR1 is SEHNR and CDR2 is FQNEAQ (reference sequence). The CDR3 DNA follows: TGTGCCAGCAGCCCGCCCGGTGTTGGGGCAGAGACCCAGTACTTC. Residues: CASSPPGVGAETQYF.